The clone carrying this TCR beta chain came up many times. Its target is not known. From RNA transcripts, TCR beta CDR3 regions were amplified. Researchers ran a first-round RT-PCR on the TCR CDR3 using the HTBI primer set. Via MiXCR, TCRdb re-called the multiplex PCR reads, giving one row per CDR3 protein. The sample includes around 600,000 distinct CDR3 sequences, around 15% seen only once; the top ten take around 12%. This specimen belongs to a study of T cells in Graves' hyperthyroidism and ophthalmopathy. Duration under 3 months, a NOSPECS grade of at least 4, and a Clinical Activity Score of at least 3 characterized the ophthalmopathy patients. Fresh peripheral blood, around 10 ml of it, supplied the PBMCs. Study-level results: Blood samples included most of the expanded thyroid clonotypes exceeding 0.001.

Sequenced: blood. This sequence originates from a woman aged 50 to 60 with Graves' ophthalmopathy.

The CDR3: CASKTSGTSGILRETQYF. The DNA for the CDR3 is TGTGCCAGCAAAACCTCCGGGACTAGCGGGATATTACGAGAGACCCAGTACTTC. V gene TRBV28 combines with J gene TRBJ2-5; 13 bases align to TRBD2. The junction had 15 bases not matched to a gene; V was cut back by 7 bases and J by 4 bases. The germline gives CDR1 MDHEN, CDR2 SYDVKM. This CDR3 is built from 18 residues.